The 6 T cell receptor beta chains below all came from one sample that was sequenced in a study of cytomegalovirus exposure and HLA in healthy donors. The data were produced by immunoSEQ multiplex PCR, yet TCRdb's version contains in-frame clones alone and is incomplete. The table records some 200,000 clones, more than 65% of them present only once. Sequencing used PBMCs. These receptors came from a woman between 18 and 30 years old in good health and CMV-seropositive.

V and J are TRBV19 and TRBJ2-2, with a tentative D call TRBD2 (5 bases). V was pared by 9 bases and J by 8 bases, with 13 bases between. Germline CDR1 LNHDA, CDR2 SQIVND (reference sequence). The CDR3 contains 12 residues. The CDR3 bases are TGTGCCAGGTTGAGTAGCGTTGGGGAGCTGTTTTTT. Protein product: CARLSSVGELFF.

This clone was counted only a few times. The chain employs TRBV27 and TRBJ1-6, with TRBD1 matching 7 bases. This CDR3 spans 15 amino acids. Germline CDR1 MNHEY, CDR2 SMNVEV (reference sequence). Trimming removed 5 bases from V and 11 bases from J; junction bases left unmatched: 12. The CDR3 loop is CASSQGQAIVAPLHF. The CDR3 nucleotides read TGTGCCAGCAGTCAAGGACAGGCAATAGTGGCACCCCTCCACTTT.

The chain employs TRBV10-1 and TRBJ1-1, with D maybe TRBD1 (5 bases). The CDR3 is 14 amino acids. The ends were cut back, 4 bases at V and 4 bases at J, with 13 bases in the middle. CDR1 and CDR2 (germline): WNHNN, SYGVQD (reference sequence). The chain's CDR3 is CASSATGGLTEAFF. For the CDR3, the DNA is TGCGCCAGCAGTGCCACGGGGGGTCTCACTGAAGCTTTCTTT.

The chain joins TRBV2 to TRBJ1-6; a weak D match, TRBD1 (5 bases). The V and J ends lost 4 bases and 10 bases respectively, with 17 bases between them. CDR1 is SNHLY and CDR2 is FYNNEI in the germline V gene. This CDR3 spans 15 amino acids. CDR3 region: CASSGGDSSGSPLHF. Written as DNA, the CDR3 is TGTGCCAGCAGTGGGGGGGATTCGAGCGGATCACCCCTCCACTTT.

The chain employs TRBV27 and TRBJ1-5, with D perhaps matching TRBD1 (5 bases). Per the germline V gene, CDR1 is MNHEY and CDR2 is SMNVEV (reference sequence). The CDR3 totals 12 residues. The V gene lost 5 bases and the J gene lost 6 bases, with 8 bases spanning the gap. CDR3 sequence: CASSVQGQPQHF. Here the CDR3 DNA reads TGTGCCAGCAGTGTTCAGGGTCAGCCCCAGCATTTT.

The chain has TRBV18 and TRBJ2-1; 7 nucleotides agree with TRBD1. The CDR3 sequence is 15 residues long. CDR1 KGHSH and CDR2 LQKENI come from the germline V gene. The ends lost 1 base at V and 9 bases at J; junction bases unmatched: 9. For the CDR3, the DNA is TGTGCCAGCTCACCACTTGGAACAGGGGTCAGTGAGCAGTTCTTC. Translating gives CASSPLGTGVSEQFF.